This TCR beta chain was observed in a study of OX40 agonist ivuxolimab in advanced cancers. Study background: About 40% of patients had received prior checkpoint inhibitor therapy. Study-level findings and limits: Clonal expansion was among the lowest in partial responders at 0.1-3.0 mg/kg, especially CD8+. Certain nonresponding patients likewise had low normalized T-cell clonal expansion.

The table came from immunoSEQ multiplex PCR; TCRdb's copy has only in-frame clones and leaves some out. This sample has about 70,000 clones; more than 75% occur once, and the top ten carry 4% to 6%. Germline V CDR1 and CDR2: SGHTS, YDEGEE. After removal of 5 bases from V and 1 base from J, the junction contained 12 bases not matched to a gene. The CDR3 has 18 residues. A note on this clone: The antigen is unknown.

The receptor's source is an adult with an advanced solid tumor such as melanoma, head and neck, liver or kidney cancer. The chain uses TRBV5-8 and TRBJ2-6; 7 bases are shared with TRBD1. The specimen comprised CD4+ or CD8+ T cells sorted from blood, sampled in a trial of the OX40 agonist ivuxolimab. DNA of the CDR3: TGTGCCAGCAGGTTAAAGGGACAGCGGATATCTGGGGCCAACGTCCTGACTTTC. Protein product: CASRLKGQRISGANVLTF.